The 13 T cell receptor beta chains below come from one sample, sequenced in a study of blood T cell repertoires in COVID-19. Here immunoSEQ multiplex PCR was the method, and the copy in TCRdb shows in-frame clones only, minus some. The repertoire has about 91,000 clones, around 80% of them found once; the top ten carry around 24%. The sample taken for sequencing was peripheral blood. The source is a man aged 70 or older with acute or convalescent COVID-19.

The chain combines TRBV7-9 with TRBJ2-1, with 10 bases matching TRBD2. The CDR3 is 18 amino acids. V lost 1 base and J lost 0; bases outside the gene matches: 6. Germline CDR1 reads SEHNR; CDR2 reads FQNEAQ (reference sequence). In DNA, the CDR3 is TGTGCCAGCAGCTTAGTTGGACTAGCGGTTAGCTCCTACAATGAGCAGTTCTTC. Translating it yields CASSLVGLAVSSYNEQFF. The entire variable domain, with the rest obtained from reference TRBV7-9 and TRBJ2-1, is as follows: DTGVSQNPRHKITKRGQNVTFRCDPISEHNRLYWYRQTLGQGPEFLTYFQNEAQLEKSRLLSDRFSAERPKGSFSTLEIQRTEQGDSAMYLCASSLVGLAVSSYNEQFFGPGTRLTVL.

This rearrangement joins TRBV30 to TRBJ1-6, with TRBD1 as a possible D gene (5 bases). In germline, CDR1 is GTSNPN, CDR2 SVGIG (reference sequence). With 2 bases removed from V and 9 bases from J, the gap between germline ends came to 17 bases. The CDR3 is 15 residues long. In nucleotides, the CDR3 is TGTGCCTGGAGTTTGGGGGGTAGACTGGGTTCACCCCTCCACTTT. It is translated as CAWSLGGRLGSPLHF. The whole variable domain, filled in from reference TRBV30 and TRBJ1-6, reads SQTIHQWPATLVQPVGSPLSLECTVEGTSNPNLYWYRQAAGRGLQLLFYSVGIGQISSEVPQNLSASRPQDRQFILSSKKLLLSDSGFYLCAWSLGGRLGSPLHFGNGTRLTVT.

The chain links TRBV20-1 to TRBJ2-1; D is perhaps TRBD1 (5 bases). CDR1 and CDR2 (germline): DFQATT, SNEGSKA (reference sequence). The length of the CDR3 is 15 residues. Trimming removed 3 bases at V and 7 bases at J, with 19 bases between. Written as DNA, the CDR3 is TGCAGTGCTAGTCCAGGGCCCTATTCCCGTAATGAGCAGTTCTTC. This codes for CSASPGPYSRNEQFF.

This clone was recorded only once. The chain uses TRBV21-1 and TRBJ1-3. TRBV21-1 is given as a pseudogene. CDR3 size: 12 residues. The CDR3 is CASSRVGNTIYF. In nucleotides, the CDR3 is TGTGCCAGCAGCCGTGTTGGAAACACCATATATTTT.

The chain uses TRBV2 and TRBJ1-1, with a weak D call TRBD1 (5 bases). The CDR3 is 15 amino acids. Trimming pared 2 bases from V and 1 base from J, leaving 11 bases between. From germline, CDR1 is SNHLY and CDR2 FYNNEI. The CDR3 DNA is TGTGCCAGCAGTGAACGGGCAGGGCGGAACACTGAAGCTTTCTTT. Its translation: CASSERAGRNTEAFF.

J is TRBJ2-7 and V is TRBV12-3 or TRBV12-4, with D uncertain. V dropped 2 bases and J dropped 3 bases, with 5 bases sitting between them. The CDR3 has 12 residues. The CDR3 DNA is TGTGCCAGCAGTTTAAGCCGCTACGAGCAGTACTTC. Its protein product is CASSLSRYEQYF.

V and J are TRBV28 and TRBJ1-1; possibly TRBD1 for D (5 bases). The V end was cut by 3 bases, the J end by 8 bases, with 25 bases between. The length of the CDR3 is 17 residues. In germline, CDR1 is MDHEN, CDR2 SYDVKM. The CDR3 loop is CASSLAPTRTPEREAFF. CDR3 DNA: TGTGCCAGCAGTTTGGCCCCAACCCGGACACCCGAGAGGGAAGCTTTCTTT.

J is TRBJ2-7 and V is TRBV5-5, with 12 bases matching TRBD2. The length of the CDR3 is 16 residues. The germline gives CDR1 SGHKS, CDR2 YYEKEE (reference sequence). The V and J ends lost 3 bases and 1 base, in that order; junction bases with no gene match: 5. The DNA for the CDR3 is TGTGCCAGCAGCTCCAGGACTAGCGGGACTTCCTACGAGCAGTACTTC. This translates into CASSSRTSGTSYEQYF.

CDR3 region: CASSPSRAGAGETQYF. Written as DNA, the CDR3 is TGTGCCAGTAGTCCCTCGAGAGCGGGAGCAGGAGAGACCCAGTACTTC. J is TRBJ2-5 and V is TRBV19; 8 bases are a match to TRBD2. The V and J ends lost 5 bases and 4 bases, in that order; junction bases with no gene match: 12. The CDR3 contains 16 residues. Per germline, CDR1 LNHDA and CDR2 SQIVND (reference sequence).

With regard to this clone: Other DNA sequences within the sample encode an identical CDR3. CDR3 bases: TGTGCCTGGAGCCCTGGGACTAGCGGAACCTACGAGCAGTACTTC. Protein: CAWSPGTSGTYEQYF. The chain joins TRBV30 to TRBJ2-7; 11 bases map to TRBD2. This CDR3 spans 15 amino acids. The germline V gene has CDR1 GTSNPN and CDR2 SVGIG (reference sequence). The V gene end was trimmed by 3 bases and the J gene end by 2 bases; junction bases not matched to a gene: 6.

This clone was seen more than once but under ten times. The chain employs TRBV5-1 and TRBJ2-2; a weak D match, TRBD1 (6 bases). This CDR3 spans 14 amino acids. Germline CDR1 and CDR2: SGHRS and YFSETQ. Trimming pared 1 base from V and 3 bases from J, leaving 7 bases between. The CDR3 sequence is CASSLKGDTGELFF. In DNA form, the CDR3 reads TGCGCCAGCAGCTTGAAGGGGGACACCGGGGAGCTGTTTTTT.

Here the CDR3 reads CASSLRGGNEKLFF. CDR3 sequence (DNA): TGTGCCAGCAGCTTGCGAGGTGGGAATGAAAAACTGTTTTTT. The rearrangement joins TRBV5-4 to TRBJ1-4; D ambiguous. Germline loops: CDR1 SGHNT, CDR2 YYREEE (reference sequence). There are 14 residues in the CDR3. The V gene lost 1 base and the J gene lost 5 bases, with 9 bases spanning the gap.

This sequence joins TRBV13 and TRBJ2-3, with D possibly TRBD1 on 6 matching bases. The CDR3 has 16 amino acids. The V gene lost 5 bases and the J gene lost 2 bases, with 17 bases spanning the gap. The germline V gene has CDR1 PRHDT and CDR2 FYEKMQ (reference sequence). CDR3 coding DNA: TGTGCCAGCAGCGATACCAGGGGAGCTAACACAGATACGCAGTATTTT. Translated: CASSDTRGANTDTQYF.